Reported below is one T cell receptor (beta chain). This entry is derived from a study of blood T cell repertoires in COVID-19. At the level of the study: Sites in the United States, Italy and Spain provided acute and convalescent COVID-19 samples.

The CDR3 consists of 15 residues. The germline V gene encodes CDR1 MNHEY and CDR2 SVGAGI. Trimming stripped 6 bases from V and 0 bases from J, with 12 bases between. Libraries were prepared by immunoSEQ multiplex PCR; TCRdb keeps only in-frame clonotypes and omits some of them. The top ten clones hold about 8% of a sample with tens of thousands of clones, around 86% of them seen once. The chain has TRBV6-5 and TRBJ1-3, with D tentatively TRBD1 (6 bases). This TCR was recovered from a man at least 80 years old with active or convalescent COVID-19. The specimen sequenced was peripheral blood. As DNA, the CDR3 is TGTGCCAGCAGCCGAGGACAGATCTCTGGAAACACCATATATTTT. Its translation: CASSRGQISGNTIYF.